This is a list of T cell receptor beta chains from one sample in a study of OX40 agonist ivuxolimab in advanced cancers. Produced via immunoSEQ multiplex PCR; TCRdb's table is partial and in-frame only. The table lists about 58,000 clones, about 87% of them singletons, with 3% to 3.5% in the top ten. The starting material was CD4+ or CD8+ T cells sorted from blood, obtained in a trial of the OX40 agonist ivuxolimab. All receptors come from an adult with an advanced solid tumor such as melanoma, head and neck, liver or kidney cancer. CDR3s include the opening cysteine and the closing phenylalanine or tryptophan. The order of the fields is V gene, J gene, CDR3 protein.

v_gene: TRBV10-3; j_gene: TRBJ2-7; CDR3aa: CAISAPGQGLWEQYF
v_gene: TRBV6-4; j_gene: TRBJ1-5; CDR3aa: CASSLTDQPQHF
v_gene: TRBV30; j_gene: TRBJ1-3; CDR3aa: CAFGGSFSGNTIYF
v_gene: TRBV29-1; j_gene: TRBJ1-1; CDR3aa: CSVVWRTEAFF
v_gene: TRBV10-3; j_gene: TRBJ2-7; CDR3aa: CAIMAGAGQGAYEQYF
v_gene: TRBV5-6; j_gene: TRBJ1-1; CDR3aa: CASSLVARGAGNTEAFF
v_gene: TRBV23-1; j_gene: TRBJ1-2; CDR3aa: CASSQSWDRDYGYTF
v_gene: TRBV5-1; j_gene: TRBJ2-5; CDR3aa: CASSNYGTGRMETQYF
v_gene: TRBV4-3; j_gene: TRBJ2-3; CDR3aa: CASSQQGAADTQYF
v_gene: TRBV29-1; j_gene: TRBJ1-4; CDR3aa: CSVRGTNEKLFF
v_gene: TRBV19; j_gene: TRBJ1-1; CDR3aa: CASSIMAGGEVNTEAFF
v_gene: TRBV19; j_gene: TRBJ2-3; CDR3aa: CASLAGGGADTQYF
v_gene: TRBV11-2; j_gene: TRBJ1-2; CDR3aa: CASSSGDRGNYGYTF
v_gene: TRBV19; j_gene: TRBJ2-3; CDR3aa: CASSTGLDTDTQYF
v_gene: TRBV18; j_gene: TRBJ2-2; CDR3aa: CASSPMVSGELFF
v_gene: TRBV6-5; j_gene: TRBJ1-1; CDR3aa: CASSPWTGNTEAFF
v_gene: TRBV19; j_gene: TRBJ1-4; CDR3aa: CASSILNSEKLFF
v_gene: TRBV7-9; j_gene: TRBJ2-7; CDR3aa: CASSPGLAGAYEQYF
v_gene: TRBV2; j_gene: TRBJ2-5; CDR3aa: CASSLTQETQYF
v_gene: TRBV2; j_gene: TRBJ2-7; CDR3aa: CASTRLADTYEQYF
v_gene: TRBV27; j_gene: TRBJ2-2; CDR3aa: CASSIRRGTGELFF
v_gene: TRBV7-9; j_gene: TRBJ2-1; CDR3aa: CASSYRIGGENEQFF
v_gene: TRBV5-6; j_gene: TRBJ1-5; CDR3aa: CASSLRALGSNQPQHF
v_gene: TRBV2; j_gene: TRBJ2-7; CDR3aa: CASSDGFSEQYF
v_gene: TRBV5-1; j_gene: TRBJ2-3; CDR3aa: CASSLGADTQYF
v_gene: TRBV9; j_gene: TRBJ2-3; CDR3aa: CASSTGAQETDTQYF
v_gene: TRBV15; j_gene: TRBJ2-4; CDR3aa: CATSSFGLQNIQYF
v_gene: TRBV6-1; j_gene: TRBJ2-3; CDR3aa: CASRDRGQVDTQYF
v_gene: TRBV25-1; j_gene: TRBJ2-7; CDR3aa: CASSGLPGQFNSYEQYF
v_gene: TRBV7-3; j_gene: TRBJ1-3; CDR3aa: CASSTGQGNTIYF
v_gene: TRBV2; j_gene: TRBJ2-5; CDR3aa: CASRRDSQETQYF